The rows below give T cell receptor beta chains drawn from one sample of a study of T-cell memory formation after mild COVID-19. Via MiXCR, TCRdb re-called the 5' RACE reads, giving one row per CDR3 protein. Of some 320,000 distinct CDR3 sequences listed, approximately 15% are singletons. Sequencing used PBMCs or a T cell subset sorted from them (not recorded which). Receptor source: a young man who had mild COVID-19 (a few samples of this study predate the infection). Cell type and time point are not known. The CDR3 runs from the conserved cysteine through the conserved F or W. Each record gives: V gene, J gene, clone size, D gene, CDR3 DNA, CDR3 protein. D genes are given only for firm matches. Some rows have no size entry. The others give once, few or many, or a class for an expanded clone.

>TRBV29-1|TRBJ2-1|few|-
TGCAGCGTTGAAGGGGCCAGCTCCTACAATGAGCAGTTCTTC
CSVEGASSYNEQFF
>TRBV7-9|TRBJ2-7|-|-
TGTGCCAGCAGCTTCCGCGAGGGTAGCCACGAGCAGTACTTC
CASSFREGSHEQYF
>TRBV4-3|TRBJ2-1|many|-
TGCGCCAGCAGCCAATTAAGTACTAGGAATGAGCAGTTCTTC
CASSQLSTRNEQFF
>TRBV9|TRBJ2-7|few|TRBD2
TGTGCCAGCAGCGTAAATCCAGCGGGGGCCTCCGAGCAGTACTTC
CASSVNPAGASEQYF
>TRBV9|TRBJ2-1|few|-
TGTGCCAGCAGCGTAGACGGGGAGTATCCCCGGGATGAGCAGTTCTTC
CASSVDGEYPRDEQFF
>TRBV7-2|TRBJ2-3|few|TRBD2
TGTGCCAGCAGCCCGATCGGACTAGCGGGGGCGAGGGAGCAGTATTTT
CASSPIGLAGAREQYF
>TRBV6-2/TRBV6-3|TRBJ1-1|-|-
TGTGCCAGCAGTTACGGAGGACAGAAAGCTTTCTTT
CASSYGGQKAFF
>TRBV5-1|TRBJ2-7|-|-
TGCGCCAGCAGCTTGGCGCGGGGGCGCTCCTACGAGCAGTACTTC
CASSLARGRSYEQYF
>TRBV11-2|TRBJ1-6|-|-
TGTGCCAGCAGCCTTATACAGAGCTCCTATAATTCACCCCTCCACTTT
CASSLIQSSYNSPLHF
>TRBV7-9|TRBJ2-1|few|-
TGTGCCACCGCCGGGGGAGGGCAGTTCTTC
CATAGGGQFF
>TRBV9|TRBJ2-5|many|-
TGTGCCAGCAGTCCCGGGACCACGGAGACCCAGTACTTC
CASSPGTTETQYF
>TRBV4-3|TRBJ2-2|-|TRBD2
TGCGCCAGCAGCCAAGGGGCTCAGCGGGGGGCGAACACCGGGGAGCTGTTTTTT
CASSQGAQRGANTGELFF
>TRBV6-6|TRBJ1-4|few|-
TGTGCCAGCAGTTACCCTACAGGAGGTCAGGATGAAAAACTGTTTTTT
CASSYPTGGQDEKLFF
>TRBV3-1|TRBJ2-2|few|TRBD2
TGTGCCAGCAGCCAAGAAGTGGGGAGGGTCACCGGGGAGCTGTTTTTT
CASSQEVGRVTGELFF
>TRBV12-3/TRBV12-4|TRBJ2-6|few|-
TGTGCCAGCAGTTTAGCGTCATCAGGAGGGGACGTCCTGACTTTC
CASSLASSGGDVLTF
>TRBV29-1|TRBJ1-5|-|-
TGCAGCGTCCGGGAAGGAGGTCAGCCCCAGCATTTT
CSVREGGQPQHF
>TRBV5-1|TRBJ2-3|many|TRBD2
TGCGCCAGCAGCCAAGAGCGGGGGGGCGGCACAGATACGCAGTATTTT
CASSQERGGGTDTQYF
>TRBV7-3|TRBJ2-1|-|-
TGTGCCAGCACCCAAGGGGGGGCCCCCTACAATGAGCAGTTCTTC
CASTQGGAPYNEQFF
>TRBV24-1|TRBJ2-3|few|TRBD2
TGTGCCACCAGTGATCCTAGCGGGGGCACAGATACGCAGTATTTT
CATSDPSGGTDTQYF
>TRBV24-1|TRBJ2-5|many|TRBD2
TGTGCCACCAGTGATTTCCGGGGGGTCCAAGAGACCCAGTACTTC
CATSDFRGVQETQYF
>TRBV4-2|TRBJ1-2|many|-
TGTGCCAGCAGCCAAGAACGGGCAGCTACTAACTATGGCTACACCTTC
CASSQERAATNYGYTF
>TRBV7-2|TRBJ2-1|-|-
TGTGCCAGCAGCTTACGGAATAGCTACAATGAGCAGTTCTTC
CASSLRNSYNEQFF
>TRBV11-2|TRBJ2-7|-|-
TGTGCCAGCAGCGCCAGGGACGGCTACGAGCAGTACTTC
CASSARDGYEQYF
>TRBV6-2/TRBV6-3|TRBJ1-1|-|-
TGTGCCAGCGCGAGCCTCGGGCAGGGGTTCGTGAACACTGAAGCTTTCTTT
CASASLGQGFVNTEAFF
>TRBV6-5|TRBJ2-1|-|-
TGTGCCAGCTCCGTCGGGGGGCCTCCCAATGAGCAGTTCTTC
CASSVGGPPNEQFF
>TRBV25-1|TRBJ2-7|-|TRBD1
TGTGCCAGCAGTGCCTCCCGGGACAGGGGGATCGAGCAGTACTTC
CASSASRDRGIEQYF
>TRBV7-2|TRBJ2-5|-|TRBD2
TGTGCCAGCAGCAGAGGGGGGACTAGCGGGGTTCCCGGATACTTC
CASSRGGTSGVPGYF
>TRBV15|TRBJ2-5|-|-
TGTGCCACCAGCAGAGATGTGGGACTGCGCCAAGAGACCCAGTACTTC
CATSRDVGLRQETQYF
>TRBV29-1|TRBJ1-1|-|-
TGCAGCGTTGAGGCGGGTGAAGAAGCTTTCTTT
CSVEAGEEAFF
>TRBV20-1|TRBJ2-5|few|TRBD1
TGCAGTGCCAACCGGGACAGTCATCAAGAGACCCAGTACTTC
CSANRDSHQETQYF
>TRBV12-3/TRBV12-4|TRBJ1-1|-|TRBD1
TGTGCCAGCCTACCACAGGGGCCCTCTGAAGCTTTCTTT
CASLPQGPSEAFF
>TRBV9|TRBJ2-2|-|-
TGTGCCAGCAGCGTAGGACAGCTCACCGGGGAGCTGTTTTTT
CASSVGQLTGELFF
>TRBV5-1|TRBJ1-2|few|-
TGCGCCAGCAGCTTGTATGACCGACCAAACTATGGCTACACCTTC
CASSLYDRPNYGYTF
>TRBV6-2/TRBV6-3|TRBJ2-2|few|-
TGTGCCAGCAGTTATTGGGGTAACACCGGGGAGCTGTTTTTT
CASSYWGNTGELFF
>TRBV24-1|TRBJ2-5|few|-
TGTGCCACCAGTGAAGGTAGCCGGCGAGAGACCCAGTACTTC
CATSEGSRRETQYF
>TRBV19|TRBJ2-5|few|TRBD2
TGTGCCAGTAGGCGGGGGGCCGGAGAGACCCAGTACTTC
CASRRGAGETQYF
>TRBV4-3|TRBJ1-4|few|-
TGCGCCAGCAGCCCCGGACAGTTATCTGGGAAACTGTTTTTT
CASSPGQLSGKLFF
>TRBV12-3/TRBV12-4|TRBJ1-1|-|-
TGTGCCAGCAGAAATCAGTGGAACACTGAAGCTTTCTTT
CASRNQWNTEAFF
>TRBV7-9|TRBJ2-3|few|-
TGTGCCAGCAGCTTCGTGGGCAGGAACACAGATACGCAGTATTTT
CASSFVGRNTDTQYF
>TRBV11-2|TRBJ1-1|many|-
TGTGCCAGCAGCTCACAGGGCAGGGTAACTCCTGAAGCTTTCTTT
CASSSQGRVTPEAFF
>TRBV7-9|TRBJ2-1|once|TRBD2
TGTGCCAGCAGCCAGAGCGGGGCTTACAATGAGCAGTTCTTC
CASSQSGAYNEQFF
>TRBV6-2/TRBV6-3|TRBJ1-2|-|-
TGTGCCAGCAGTCCCACAACCCGGGGTCTCTATGGCTACACCTTC
CASSPTTRGLYGYTF
>TRBV7-8|TRBJ1-2|-|-
TGTGCCAGCAGCTTCGGTGGGGGTCCTAACTATGGCTACACCTTC
CASSFGGGPNYGYTF
>TRBV6-5|TRBJ2-2|once|-
TGTGCCAGCAGAGATCGTAGCGGTAGATACACCGGGGAGCTGTTTTTT
CASRDRSGRYTGELFF
>TRBV7-2|TRBJ1-5|-|-
TGTGCCAGCAGCTTACAGGGGAACACCAATCAGCCCCAGCATTTT
CASSLQGNTNQPQHF
>TRBV5-5|TRBJ1-1|many|TRBD1
TGTGCCAGCAGCTCGCCGGACAGGCGGATACTGAACACTGAAGCTTTCTTT
CASSSPDRRILNTEAFF
>TRBV5-1|TRBJ2-7|few|-
TGCGCCAGCAGCTCCGATCGACCCTCCTACGAGCAGTACTTC
CASSSDRPSYEQYF
>TRBV5-1|TRBJ2-1|few|-
TGCGCCAGCGGGTTCTCGGACGCCCCGGGCAATGAGCAGTTCTTC
CASGFSDAPGNEQFF
>TRBV12-3/TRBV12-4|TRBJ2-7|-|-
TGTGCCAGCAGTTTAGGCACAGCCGCCTACGAGCAGTACTTC
CASSLGTAAYEQYF
>TRBV7-9|TRBJ2-3|-|-
TGTGCCAGCAGCACGACAGTCAGGAGCACAGATACGCAGTATTTT
CASSTTVRSTDTQYF
>TRBV5-1|TRBJ1-1|-|TRBD1
TGCGCCAGCAGCCGGGACAGGGCGGCCAGAGCTTTCTTT
CASSRDRAARAFF
>TRBV6-6|TRBJ1-6|-|-
TGTGCCAGCGGGATTAATAGTGCTAATTCACCCCTCCACTTT
CASGINSANSPLHF
>TRBV6-2/TRBV6-3|TRBJ1-1|few|-
TGTGCCAGCAGTTACCCCGCAGGGCCCACTGAAGCTTTCTTT
CASSYPAGPTEAFF
>TRBV15|TRBJ2-2|few|TRBD1
TGTGCCACCGGGACAGGGCTGAGCGGGGAGCTGTTTTTT
CATGTGLSGELFF
>TRBV4-1|TRBJ2-5|many|-
TGCGCCAGCAGCCGTGTAGGAGAGACCCAGTACTTC
CASSRVGETQYF
>TRBV5-1|TRBJ2-3|-|TRBD2
TGCGCCAGGCGACGACTAGCGGGGGAGTATACGCAGTATTTT
CARRRLAGEYTQYF